This TCR beta chain came from a study of OX40 agonist ivuxolimab in advanced cancers. Study results and caveats: At doses 0.1 to 3.0 mg/kg, CD4+ and CD8+ clones expanded. Partial responders receiving 0.1-3.0 mg/kg showed among the lowest clonal expansion.

Comment on this clone: Its antigen is unknown.

With 0 bases clipped from V and 0 bases from J, the junction kept 11 bases outside the gene matches. Germline assignment: CDR1 SGHAT and CDR2 FQNNGV. The CDR3 sequence is 18 residues long. Assay: immunoSEQ multiplex PCR; the TCRdb copy retains only in-frame clones and omits some. The top ten hold 0.19% of the sample, which has tens of thousands of clones, 89% seen once. This rearrangement joins TRBV11-2 to TRBJ2-7; 7 positions match TRBD2. The clonotype was recovered from an adult with an advanced solid tumor such as melanoma, head and neck, liver or kidney cancer. The material sequenced was CD4+ or CD8+ T cells sorted from blood, taken in a trial of the OX40 agonist ivuxolimab. The CDR3 DNA sequence: TGTGCCAGCAGCTTAGATCGTCCGAGCGGGACCAGCTCCTACGAGCAGTACTTC. It encodes CASSLDRPSGTSSYEQYF.